Sequencing of this T cell receptor beta chain was carried out in a study of memory CD4+ T cells and cytomegalovirus serostatus. Single viable CD3+CD4+CD8-CD45RO+ cells were sorted as the memory CD4+ T cells. This clone has a handful of counts. Sequencing used immunoSEQ multiplex PCR; TCRdb keeps in-frame clones, though not all of them. Here the sample spans about 58,000 clones, less than 85% being singletons. Between the trimmed V and J ends, which lost 5 bases and 3 bases, there was a span of 13 bases. Germline-derived CDR1 and CDR2 are SGHTA and FQGTGA. This CDR3 has 14 residues. The receptor comes from an adult in good health and CMV-seronegative. Some clones in this sample may be carry-over from other donors' samples. Input material: memory CD4+ T cells from blood. J is TRBJ1-1 and V is TRBV7-3; D might be TRBD1 (6 bases). The CDR3 DNA is TGTGCCAGCAGCCTACAGGGTGGGGACACTGAAGCTTTCTTT. Encoded protein: CASSLQGGDTEAFF.